Listed here are 27 T cell receptor beta chains from one sample, sequenced in a study of PD-1 blockade in classical Hodgkin lymphoma. Exposure to brentuximab vedotin varied, and each patient had relapsed following autologous stem cell transplantation. TCRdb's table, derived via immunoSEQ multiplex PCR, lists solely in-frame clones and lacks some. This table has about 29,000 clones, nearly 80% appearing once. Sequencing used peripheral blood mononuclear cells (PBMCs), obtained before the second cycle of nivolumab. These receptors originate from a human donor with classical Hodgkin lymphoma.

This clone was picked up one time. The gene calls are TRBV27 and TRBJ2-5; no clear D. TRBJ2-7 explains the end of the DNA better; the J call may be wrong. From germline, CDR1 is MNHEY and CDR2 SMNVEV (reference sequence). The CDR3 runs to 13 residues. This CDR3 reads CASSFERSYEQYF. The DNA of the CDR3 is TGTGCCAGCAGTTTTGAGCGATCCTACGAGCAGTACTTC.

The chain couples TRBV5-1 to TRBJ1-1, with a weak D call TRBD1 (5 bases). Trimming stripped 2 bases from V and 1 base from J, with 9 bases between. The CDR3 is 14 residues long. Germline V gene lookup returns CDR1 SGHRS and CDR2 YFSETQ. The CDR3 here is CASSFQGQNTEAFF. CDR3 DNA: TGCGCCAGCAGCTTTCAGGGCCAGAACACTGAAGCTTTCTTT. The full variable domain, in which reference TRBV5-1 and TRBJ1-1 provide the parts outside the CDR3, is KAGVTQTPRYLIKTRGQQVTLSCSPISGHRSVSWYQQTPGQGLQFLFEYFSETQRNKGNFPGRFSGRQFSNSRSEMNVSTLELGDSALYLCASSFQGQNTEAFFGQGTRLTVV.

This clone appeared a single time. The rearrangement uses TRBV18 and TRBJ1-4; 7 bases line up with TRBD1. The J segment lost 4 bases and the V segment lost 3 bases, leaving 2 bases of the junction unmatched. Germline V gives CDR1 KGHSH, CDR2 LQKENI. The CDR3 totals 14 residues. CDR3 loop: CASSPTGINEKLFF. In DNA form, the CDR3 reads TGTGCCAGCTCACCGACAGGGATTAATGAAAAACTGTTTTTT. The variable domain in full, completed from reference TRBV18 and TRBJ1-4, reads NAGVMQNPRHLVRRRGQEARLRCSPMKGHSHVYWYRQLPEEGLKFMVYLQKENIIDESGMPKERFSAEFPKEGPSILRIQQVVRGDSAAYFCASSPTGINEKLFFGSGTQLSVL.

The chain carries TRBV7-9 and TRBJ1-2; no clear D. Germline assignment: CDR1 SEHNR and CDR2 FQNEAQ (reference sequence). The CDR3 is 14 residues long. V was cut by 0 bases and J by 8 bases, with 13 bases left in between. In nucleotides, the CDR3 is TGTGCCAGCAGCTTAGCCCCCCAGACCGGGGGCTACACCTTC. Amino acid sequence: CASSLAPQTGGYTF.

This chain links TRBV7-7 with TRBJ2-5; D tentatively reads TRBD1 or TRBD2 (5 bases each). The CDR3 sequence is 15 residues long. Germline lookup yields CDR1 SSHAT and CDR2 FNYEAQ (reference sequence). V lost 1 base and J 5 bases, leaving 14 bases between the germline ends. In DNA form, the CDR3 reads TGTGCCAGCAGCTTAGGGGGGACGGCGGCTGAGACCCAGTACTTC. This codes for CASSLGGTAAETQYF.

The chain links TRBV9 to TRBJ2-1, with TRBD2 as a possible D gene (5 bases). Trimming took off 4 bases at V and 8 bases at J, with 19 bases between the two ends. Germline CDR1 reads SGDLS; CDR2 reads YYNGEE. CDR3 length: 15 residues. Here the CDR3 DNA reads TGTGCCAGCAGCCGCACGGGGTCGCGTATCGATGAGCAGTTCTTC. Encoded protein: CASSRTGSRIDEQFF.

This clone occurred once. The rearrangement joins TRBV29-1 to TRBJ1-1; D gene ambiguous. Per the germline V gene, CDR1 is SQVTM and CDR2 is ANQGSEA. This CDR3 is 12 amino acids long. The ends were cut back, 3 bases at V and 7 bases at J, with 12 bases in the middle. The CDR3: CSVDKGPIEAFF. The CDR3 DNA reads as TGCAGCGTTGATAAGGGTCCGATTGAAGCTTTCTTT.

The chain is built from TRBV5-6 and TRBJ2-3; D might be TRBD1 (6 bases). The germline V gene has CDR1 SGHDT and CDR2 YYEEEE. The CDR3 is made up of 14 amino acids. Between the trimmed V and J ends, which lost 4 bases and 3 bases, there was a span of 12 bases. CDR3 in amino acids: CASSLRQVTDTQYF. CDR3 coding DNA: TGTGCCAGCAGCCTTCGACAGGTGACAGATACGCAGTATTTT.

The rearrangement uses TRBV7-2 and TRBJ2-6; 7 bases agree with TRBD1. There are 13 residues in the CDR3. CDR1 and CDR2 from the germline V gene are SGHTA and FQGNSA. V shed 0 bases, J shed 12 bases, and the junction held 2 bases outside the gene matches. The CDR3 nucleotides are TGTGCCAGCAGCTTAGCGCAGGGGGTCGTCCTGACTTTC. Translated, it gives CASSLAQGVVLTF. The full variable domain, with the rest looked up from reference TRBV7-2 and TRBJ2-6, is GAGVSQSPSNKVTEKGKDVELRCDPISGHTALYWYRQSLGQGLEFLIYFQGNSAPDKSGLPSDRFSAERTGGSVSTLTIQRTQQEDSAVYLCASSLAQGVVLTFGAGSRLTVL.

This clone came up once. This rearrangement joins TRBV11-1 to TRBJ2-7; no clear D gene. Germline CDR1 SGHAT, CDR2 FQDESV (reference sequence). CDR3 length: 14 amino acids. Trimming cost V 8 bases and J 5 bases, with 19 bases left between them. The CDR3 loop reads CASGFNSRFDEQYF. CDR3 coding DNA: TGTGCCAGCGGGTTTAACAGCCGCTTTGACGAGCAGTACTTC. The complete variable domain, with remaining parts taken from reference TRBV11-1 and TRBJ2-7, reads EAEVAQSPRYKITEKSQAVAFWCDPISGHATLYWYRQILGQGPELLVQFQDESVVDDSQLPKDRFSAERLKGVDSTLKIQPAELGDSAMYLCASGFNSRFDEQYFGPGTRLTVT.

The chain carries TRBV28 and TRBJ2-1; TRBD2 matches at 7 bases. The CDR3 runs to 13 residues. Germline CDR1 and CDR2: MDHEN and SYDVKM. V shed 7 bases and J 7 bases; nucleotides not matched to a gene: 7. DNA of the CDR3: TGTGCCAGCACGAGACTAGCCGAGAATGAGCAGTTCTTC. This gives the protein CASTRLAENEQFF.

The chain has TRBV7-2 and TRBJ1-1, with 7 bases aligning to TRBD1. Germline-derived CDR1 and CDR2 are SGHTA and FQGNSA. The CDR3 runs 13 residues. Unmatched junction bases numbered 5, after V lost 5 bases and J lost 5 bases. The CDR3 sequence: CASSPDRPTEAFF. CDR3 DNA sequence: TGTGCCAGCAGCCCGGACAGGCCTACTGAAGCTTTCTTT.

The V and J genes are TRBV11-2 and TRBJ1-4; no clear D. Trimming cost V 1 base and J 11 bases, with 17 bases left between them. Germline V lookup: CDR1 SGHAT, CDR2 FQNNGV. This CDR3 is built from 15 residues. The CDR3 loop is CASSLGGFPLGKLFF. CDR3 nucleotides: TGTGCCAGCAGCTTAGGAGGGTTCCCCCTAGGGAAACTGTTTTTT.

CDR3: CASSLQTGLVEKLFF. The CDR3 bases are TGCGCCAGCAGCCTACAGACAGGGTTGGTAGAAAAACTGTTTTTT. The chain joins TRBV4-3 to TRBJ1-4; 7 bases match TRBD1. V lost 4 bases, J lost 8 bases, and 10 bases stayed unmatched. Germline CDR1 is LGHNA and CDR2 is YSLEER. This CDR3 has 15 amino acids.

This clone was counted between two and nine times. V is TRBV9 and J is TRBJ2-7; maybe TRBD1 (5 bases). Germline V gives CDR1 SGDLS, CDR2 YYNGEE. The CDR3 runs to 12 residues. V lost 8 bases and J 1 base, leaving 10 bases between the germline ends. Here the CDR3 DNA reads TGTGCCAGTGGGCAGGGATCCTACGAGCAGTACTTC. This encodes CASGQGSYEQYF.

This rearrangement joins TRBV6-6 to TRBJ1-2; D is ambiguous. CDR3 size: 13 residues. Trimming removed 2 bases at V and 2 bases at J, with 6 bases between. The germline V gene has CDR1 MNHNY and CDR2 SVGAGI (reference sequence). Written as DNA, the CDR3 is TGTGCCAGCAGTTACCAGGCGAACTATGGCTACACCTTC. Amino acids: CASSYQANYGYTF.

In this sample, this clone turned up once. The J gene is TRBJ1-5, the V gene TRBV5-1; D remains unclear. The CDR3 runs 15 residues. Germline CDR1 and CDR2: SGHRS and YFSETQ. Between the trimmed V and J ends, which lost 2 bases and 1 base, there was a span of 10 bases. The chain's CDR3 is CASSLTLGSNQPQHF. The CDR3 DNA is TGCGCCAGCAGCTTAACCCTTGGGAGCAATCAGCCCCAGCATTTT.

V and J are TRBV12-5 and TRBJ2-2; D is possibly TRBD1 or TRBD2 (7 bases each). Looked up from germline, CDR1 is LGHNT and CDR2 is FRNRAP. The CDR3 is 14 amino acids. Trimming cost V 2 bases and J 6 bases, with 10 bases left between them. CDR3 sequence (DNA): TGTGCTAGTGGTTTGTCAGGGGGGGCCGGGGAGCTGTTTTTT. Protein sequence: CASGLSGGAGELFF. Based on the CDR3 plus reference TRBV12-5 and TRBJ2-2, the full variable domain is DARVTQTPRHKVTEMGQEVTMRCQPILGHNTVFWYRQTMMQGLELLAYFRNRAPLDDSGMPKDRFSAEMPDATLATLKIQPSEPRDSAVYFCASGLSGGAGELFFGEGSRLTVL.

The V and J genes are TRBV7-6 and TRBJ2-1; TRBD1 matches at 7 bases. The CDR3 has 15 residues. Looked up from germline, CDR1 is SGHVS and CDR2 is FNYEAQ. V shed 2 bases and J 7 bases; nucleotides not matched to a gene: 8. The CDR3 region has the DNA TGTGCCAGCAGCTTAACCGGGACAGAGATAAATGAGCAGTTCTTC. Its protein product is CASSLTGTEINEQFF.

This chain's CDR3 is CASKSGAGELFF. In nucleotides, the CDR3 is TGTGCCAGCAAGTCGGGGGCCGGGGAGCTGTTTTTT. The rearrangement joins TRBV27 to TRBJ2-2, with D perhaps TRBD2 (6 bases). The CDR3 extends over 12 amino acids. V was shortened by 7 bases and J by 6 bases, with 9 bases between the two germline ends. Germline CDR1 is MNHEY and CDR2 is SMNVEV (reference sequence).

In this sample, this clone turned up once. The chain couples TRBV11-3 to TRBJ2-2; possibly TRBD1 or TRBD2 for D (5 bases each). Germline V gene data show CDR1 as SGHNT and CDR2 as YENEEA. V was pared by 3 bases and J by 0 bases, with 8 bases between. The length of the CDR3 is 15 residues. CDR3 amino acids: CASSFGAPNTGELFF. The CDR3 DNA sequence: TGTGCCAGCAGCTTCGGGGCCCCGAACACCGGGGAGCTGTTTTTT.

DNA for the CDR3: TGTGCCAGTAGTACAGACGGGCGGGGTTACAATGAGCAGTTCTTC. Residues: CASSTDGRGYNEQFF. The chain has TRBV19 and TRBJ2-1; weak D call: TRBD2 (6 bases). Germline loops: CDR1 LNHDA, CDR2 SQIVND (reference sequence). CDR3 size: 15 residues. V dropped 4 bases and J dropped 4 bases, with 14 bases sitting between them.

This clone was detected only once. This sequence joins TRBV10-3 and TRBJ2-7, with D possibly TRBD2 on 5 matching bases. The germline V gene encodes CDR1 ENHRY and CDR2 SYGVKD. The CDR3 sequence is 14 residues long. V shed 0 bases and J shed 3 bases, with 9 bases lying between them. CDR3 loop: CAISESGLVYEQYF. The CDR3 coding sequence is TGTGCCATCAGTGAGTCCGGACTCGTCTACGAGCAGTACTTC.

The rearrangement links TRBV19 to TRBJ1-5, with a possible D match to TRBD1 (6 bases). Per germline, CDR1 LNHDA and CDR2 SQIVND (reference sequence). With 9 bases removed from V and 9 bases from J, the gap between germline ends came to 18 bases. The CDR3 runs to 13 residues. The CDR3 reads CASTTKGGRPQHF. In DNA form, the CDR3 reads TGTGCCAGCACAACTAAAGGGGGTCGGCCCCAGCATTTT.

This clone was counted only a few times. The chain has TRBV6-5 and TRBJ1-6, with a possible D match to TRBD1 (5 bases). Germline CDR1 MNHEY, CDR2 SVGAGI. This CDR3 has 13 amino acids. Between the trimmed V and J ends, which lost 8 bases and 10 bases, there was a span of 15 bases. The CDR3 nucleotides are TGTGCCAGCGGAAGGGGTAGTGGATCACCCCTCCACTTT. It encodes CASGRGSGSPLHF.

CDR3 sequence (DNA): TGTGCCAGCTCACTCGGGACCAATCAGCCCCAGCATTTT. It is translated as CASSLGTNQPQHF. The J gene is TRBJ1-5, the V gene TRBV18, with D perhaps matching TRBD1 (5 bases). The CDR3 length is 13 residues. The germline gives CDR1 KGHSH, CDR2 LQKENI. V lost 4 bases, J lost 3 bases, and 7 bases lay in between. Full variable domain (remainder filled in from reference TRBV18 and TRBJ1-5): NAGVMQNPRHLVRRRGQEARLRCSPMKGHSHVYWYRQLPEEGLKFMVYLQKENIIDESGMPKERFSAEFPKEGPSILRIQQVVRGDSAAYFCASSLGTNQPQHFGDGTRLSIL.

For the CDR3, the DNA is TGTGCCAGCAGCTCAATCAGGGTGTCGGGAGCTTTCTTT. Amino acid sequence: CASSSIRVSGAFF. V is TRBV7-9 and J is TRBJ1-1; maybe TRBD1 (5 bases). Germline CDR1 reads SEHNR; CDR2 reads FQNEAQ (reference sequence). V shed 4 bases and J shed 10 bases, with 16 bases lying between them. The CDR3 contains 13 residues. The full variable domain, its missing parts supplied by reference TRBV7-9 and TRBJ1-1, is DTGVSQNPRHKITKRGQNVTFRCDPISEHNRLYWYRQTLGQGPEFLTYFQNEAQLEKSRLLSDRFSAERPKGSFSTLEIQRTEQGDSAMYLCASSSIRVSGAFFGQGTRLTVV.